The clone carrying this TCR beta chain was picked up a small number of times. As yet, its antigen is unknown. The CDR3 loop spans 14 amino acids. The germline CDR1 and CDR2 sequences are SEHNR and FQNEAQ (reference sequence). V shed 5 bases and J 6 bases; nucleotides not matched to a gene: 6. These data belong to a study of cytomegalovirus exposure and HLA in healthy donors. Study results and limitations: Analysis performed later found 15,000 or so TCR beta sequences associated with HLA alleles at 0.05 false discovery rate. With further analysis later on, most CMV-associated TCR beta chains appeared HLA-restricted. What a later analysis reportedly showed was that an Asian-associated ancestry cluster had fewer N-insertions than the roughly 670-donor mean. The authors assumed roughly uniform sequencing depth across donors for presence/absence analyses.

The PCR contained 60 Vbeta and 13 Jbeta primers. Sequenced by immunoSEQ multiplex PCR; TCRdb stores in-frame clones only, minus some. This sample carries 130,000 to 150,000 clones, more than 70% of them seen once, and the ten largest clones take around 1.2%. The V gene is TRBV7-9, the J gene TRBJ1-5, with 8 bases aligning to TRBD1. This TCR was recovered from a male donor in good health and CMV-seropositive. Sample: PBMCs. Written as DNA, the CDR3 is TGTGCCAGCAGCCCCGGGACAGGCAGTCAGCCCCAGCATTTT. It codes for CASSPGTGSQPQHF.